The 16 T cell receptor beta chains below were found in one sample sequenced in a study of blood T cell repertoires in COVID-19. Here immunoSEQ multiplex PCR was the method, and the copy in TCRdb shows in-frame clones only, minus some. Among tens of thousands of clones listed, just over 85% were seen once. The sequenced sample consisted of peripheral blood. These receptors all stem from an older man with active COVID-19.

The chain carries TRBV18 and TRBJ1-4; TRBD1 agrees at 8 bases. CDR3 length: 16 residues. The junction had 1 base not matched to a gene; V was cut back by 1 base and J by 0 bases. Germline V gene data show CDR1 as KGHSH and CDR2 as LQKENI. As DNA, the CDR3 is TGTGCCAGCTCACCACAACAGGGGGCAACTAATGAAAAACTGTTTTTT. Translated, it gives CASSPQQGATNEKLFF.

This clone was detected a few times. V is TRBV5-1 and J is TRBJ1-6; 7 nucleotides match TRBD1. In germline, CDR1 is SGHRS, CDR2 YFSETQ. With V trimmed by 6 bases and J by 6 bases, 6 bases remained unmatched. The CDR3 spans 14 residues. This chain's CDR3 is CASNTGAGNSPLHF. CDR3 sequence (DNA): TGCGCCAGCAACACAGGGGCGGGTAATTCACCCCTCCACTTT.

The chain links TRBV2 to TRBJ2-3, with unresolved D. CDR1 is SNHLY and CDR2 is FYNNEI in the germline V gene. Trimming pared 6 bases from V and 2 bases from J, leaving 9 bases between. This CDR3 comprises 13 residues. For the CDR3, the DNA is TGTGCCAGCAGGACCGACATCACAGATACGCAGTATTTT. Its translation: CASRTDITDTQYF.

The V call is TRBV19, the J call TRBJ2-1; TRBD1 aligns across 10 bases. The V segment lost 3 bases and the J segment 6 bases; nucleotides outside the gene matches: 11. The germline CDR1 and CDR2 sequences are LNHDA and SQIVND (reference sequence). CDR3 length equals 17 residues. CDR3 DNA: TGTGCCAGTAGTATTAGGGAAGGGACAGGGGTTTTCAATGAGCAGTTCTTC. Translated, it gives CASSIREGTGVFNEQFF.

In its sample, this clone ranks as large. The chain has TRBV6-1 and TRBJ1-5, with D hard to call. Germline loops: CDR1 MNHNS, CDR2 SASEGT. This CDR3 is 14 amino acids long. V was shortened by 3 bases and J by 5 bases, with 11 bases between the two germline ends. DNA for the CDR3: TGTGCCAGCAGTGAGGGTAGAGGATATCAGCCCCAGCATTTT. Its protein is CASSEGRGYQPQHF.

V and J are TRBV18 and TRBJ1-6; TRBD1 might be the D (6 bases). CDR1 KGHSH and CDR2 LQKENI come from the germline V gene. V shed 2 bases and J shed 0 bases, with 8 bases lying between them. The CDR3 is 16 amino acids. The CDR3 DNA sequence: TGTGCCAGCTCACCAAGGGGGAGCTCCTATAATTCACCCCTCCACTTT. Its translation: CASSPRGSSYNSPLHF. The full variable domain, in which reference TRBV18 and TRBJ1-6 provide the parts outside the CDR3, is NAGVMQNPRHLVRRRGQEARLRCSPMKGHSHVYWYRQLPEEGLKFMVYLQKENIIDESGMPKERFSAEFPKEGPSILRIQQVVRGDSAAYFCASSPRGSSYNSPLHFGNGTRLTVT.

CDR3 amino acids: CASSPTWTSGGSEQFF. As DNA, the CDR3 is TGTGCCAGCAGCCCGACTTGGACTAGCGGGGGTAGTGAGCAGTTCTTC. The chain uses TRBV11-1 and TRBJ2-1; TRBD2 agrees at 13 bases. CDR3 length: 16 residues. After removal of 5 bases from V and 9 bases from J, the junction contained 10 bases not matched to a gene. Germline V gene data show CDR1 as SGHAT and CDR2 as FQDESV (reference sequence).

DNA of the CDR3: TGTGCCAGCAGGGAGGCTAGCGGGGGGGCGGTGGAGTTCTTC. This codes for CASREASGGAVEFF. The V and J genes are TRBV2 and TRBJ2-1; 12 nucleotides match TRBD2. The V segment lost 6 bases and the J segment 14 bases; nucleotides outside the gene matches: 11. Germline V lookup: CDR1 SNHLY, CDR2 FYNNEI. This CDR3 comprises 14 residues.

This chain uses TRBV13 with TRBJ1-1; D is undetermined. V gave up 5 bases and J gave up 1 base, with 11 bases separating them. The germline CDR1 and CDR2 sequences are PRHDT and FYEKMQ (reference sequence). The CDR3 extends over 14 amino acids. In nucleotides, the CDR3 is TGTGCCAGCAGCCACGGGGTAGGGAACACTGAAGCTTTCTTT. Translating gives CASSHGVGNTEAFF.

As to this clone: Other DNA sequences of this sample code for an identical CDR3. The chain has TRBV5-1 and TRBJ2-1; a possible D gene is TRBD1 (5 bases). CDR1 and CDR2 from the germline V gene are SGHRS and YFSETQ. The CDR3 extends over 14 amino acids. V lost 4 bases and J 7 bases, leaving 15 bases between the germline ends. The CDR3 loop reads CASSGQGSWNEQFF. The CDR3 DNA is TGCGCCAGCAGCGGGCAGGGATCTTGGAATGAGCAGTTCTTC. The complete variable domain, with remaining parts taken from reference TRBV5-1 and TRBJ2-1, reads KAGVTQTPRYLIKTRGQQVTLSCSPISGHRSVSWYQQTPGQGLQFLFEYFSETQRNKGNFPGRFSGRQFSNSRSEMNVSTLELGDSALYLCASSGQGSWNEQFFGPGTRLTVL.

The chain recombines TRBV6-2 or TRBV6-3 with TRBJ1-2; weak D call: TRBD1 (5 bases). V lost 2 bases to trimming and J lost 8 bases, with 6 bases between them. Germline CDR1 reads MNHEY; CDR2 reads SVGEGT. This CDR3 has 11 amino acids. CDR3 sequence (DNA): TGTGCCAGCAGTTACCCAGGGGGCTACACCTTC. It is translated as CASSYPGGYTF.

CDR3 in DNA: TGTGCCAGCACCCCCCGCAGGTCGGTAGATACGCAGTATTTT. It specifies CASTPRRSVDTQYF. The chain joins TRBV5-6 to TRBJ2-3; D gene uncertain. Trimming pared 6 bases from V and 5 bases from J, leaving 16 bases between. CDR1 is SGHDT, CDR2 YYEEEE, per germline. This CDR3 has 14 amino acids.

The CDR3 region has the DNA TGTGCCAGCAGTGAACATTGGACGGGGGGCTACACCTTC. It yields the protein CASSEHWTGGYTF. This chain joins TRBV6-1 and TRBJ1-2; D call uncertain. CDR3 size: 13 residues. Trimming took off 2 bases at V and 8 bases at J, with 12 bases between the two ends. The germline gives CDR1 MNHNS, CDR2 SASEGT.

This CDR3 is CASSIGTGVNYGYTF. The DNA of the CDR3 is TGTGCCAGTAGTATAGGAACAGGTGTTAACTATGGCTACACCTTC. The V call is TRBV19, the J call TRBJ1-2; possibly TRBD1 for D (5 bases). The germline V gene has CDR1 LNHDA and CDR2 SQIVND (reference sequence). V lost 1 base to trimming and J lost 1 base, with 10 bases between them. CDR3 length: 15 residues.

This sequence joins TRBV3-1 (or the pseudogene TRBV3-2) and TRBJ1-1; no clear D gene. Trimming removed 2 bases from V and 5 bases from J, with 9 bases in between. Germline V gives CDR1 LGHDT, CDR2 YNNKEL (reference sequence). CDR3 length equals 13 residues. Written as DNA, the CDR3 is TGTGCCAGCAGCCAACGAGGAGATACTGAAGCTTTCTTT. Translated, it gives CASSQRGDTEAFF.

In DNA form, the CDR3 reads TGCGCCAGCAGCTTGGTGGGGGGAGGCGAGCAGTACTTC. Protein product: CASSLVGGGEQYF. The chain carries TRBV5-1 and TRBJ2-7; TRBD2 is a possible D gene (6 bases). The CDR3 covers 13 residues. Germline V gives CDR1 SGHRS, CDR2 YFSETQ. V gave up 0 bases and J gave up 6 bases, with 10 bases separating them.